This TCR beta chain emerged from a study of lymphopenia after photon versus proton radiotherapy. V dropped 3 bases and J dropped 3; count of bases not matched to a gene: 13. Germline V gene sequence: CDR1 SGHVS, CDR2 FNYEAQ. The CDR3 spans 18 residues. Method: immunoSEQ multiplex PCR; TCRdb's copy keeps in-frame clones and lacks some. The table has around 150,000 clones, 80% to 90% seen once. This clonotype was obtained from a man aged 50-60 years with gastric cancer. The chain recombines TRBV7-6 with TRBJ2-7, with 11 bases identical to TRBD1. The sample was peripheral blood, taken from a patient treated with photon-based radiotherapy. The DNA of the CDR3 is TGTGCCAGCAGCTTCGCCGGATCAGGGACAGGGGGTTTCTACGAGCAGTACTTC. Amino acids: CASSFAGSGTGGFYEQYF. Combining the CDR3 with reference TRBV7-6 and TRBJ2-7 gives the whole variable domain GAGVSQSPRYKVTKRGQDVALRCDPISGHVSLYWYRQALGQGPEFLTYFNYEAQQDKSGLPNDRFSAERPEGSISTLTIQRTEQRDSAMYRCASSFAGSGTGGFYEQYFGPGTRLTVT.